The rows below give T cell receptor beta chains drawn from one sample of a study of control samples from healthy donors and cancer patients. TCRdb's table, derived via immunoSEQ multiplex PCR, lists solely in-frame clones and lacks some. The table records 120,000 or so clones, around 92% of them present only once. Sequenced sample: PBMCs. These receptors were collected from a man older than 75 with head and neck cancer. Both conserved end residues are part of each CDR3. D genes are given only for firm matches. Clone sizes are given selectively: once, few, many, or a class where the clone is expanded.

cdr3_nt	cdr3_aa	clone_size	d_call	v_call	j_call	cdr3_length
TGTGCCAGTAGTACTTCGACTAGCGCTATCCGCACAGATACGCAGTATTTT	CASSTSTSAIRTDTQYF	-	TRBD2	TRBV19	TRBJ2-3	17
TGTGCCAGCAGCTCCAGAGGGGAGGGGACTAGCGGGCAAAATGAGCAGTTCTTC	CASSSRGEGTSGQNEQFF	once	TRBD2	TRBV11-2	TRBJ2-1	18
TGTGCCATCAGTGATGGGGGACTCCCCGGGGATACGCAGTATTTT	CAISDGGLPGDTQYF	-	-	TRBV10-3	TRBJ2-3	15
TGCGCCAGCCCCGTACTAAGCTACGAGCAGTACTTC	CASPVLSYEQYF	once	-	TRBV4-3	TRBJ2-7	12
TGTGCTAGTGGTTTAAGCCCTAGCAATCAGCCCCAGCATTTT	CASGLSPSNQPQHF	-	-	TRBV12-5	TRBJ1-5	14
TGTGCCAGCAGTTTCAGTCTAGCGGGAGAGTCCTACGAGCAGTACTTC	CASSFSLAGESYEQYF	-	TRBD2	TRBV6-5	TRBJ2-7	16
TGCGCCAGCAGCTTGGGACTAGTGCCATATGAGCAGTTCTTC	CASSLGLVPYEQFF	-	-	TRBV5-1	TRBJ2-1	14
TGTGCCAGCAGTTTATCGGCCGGGGCGGCCACCGGGGAGCTGTTTTTT	CASSLSAGAATGELFF	once	-	TRBV27	TRBJ2-2	16
TGCGCCAGCAGCCCTTGGGGGGCCGAAAACATTCAGTACTTC	CASSPWGAENIQYF	once	-	TRBV4-1	TRBJ2-4	14
TGTGCCAGCAGCTGGAGTGCGGGAGGGTTCCAAGAGACCCAGTACTTC	CASSWSAGGFQETQYF	-	TRBD2	TRBV11-2	TRBJ2-5	16
TGTGCCAGCAGCCAGACAGGGGGCAATCAGCCCCAGCATTTT	CASSQTGGNQPQHF	-	TRBD1	TRBV6-5	TRBJ1-5	14
TGCAGTGCTAGTGGTAGCAGCGGGGGGCTATCGGGCGGGGAGCTGTTTTTT	CSASGSSGGLSGGELFF	few	TRBD2	TRBV20-1	TRBJ2-2	17
TGTGCCAGCAGTTCTCCGGGGGGGCATGGCACCGGGGAGCTGTTTTTT	CASSSPGGHGTGELFF	-	TRBD2	TRBV5-4	TRBJ2-2	16
TGTGCCAGCAGTGAAACACAAGAGACCCAGTACTTC	CASSETQETQYF	-	-	TRBV6-4	TRBJ2-5	12
TGCGCCAGCAGCTTGGATCAGGCAGGGCAAGACGGCTACACCTTC	CASSLDQAGQDGYTF	-	-	TRBV5-1	TRBJ1-2	15
TGTGCCAGCTCACCACCGGACAGGGGGCTGGGAGATACGCAGTATTTT	CASSPPDRGLGDTQYF	-	TRBD1	TRBV18	TRBJ2-3	16
TGTGCCAGCAGCCCGGGGGGCTTCTCCTACAATGAGCAGTTCTTC	CASSPGGFSYNEQFF	once	-	TRBV6-5	TRBJ2-1	15
TGTGCCAGCAGCCCCCCTGGAGGTATAAGGAACACCATATATTTT	CASSPPGGIRNTIYF	-	-	TRBV7-2	TRBJ1-3	15
TGTGCCAGCTCGCCGACTAGCTCGGATACGCAGTATTTT	CASSPTSSDTQYF	once	TRBD2	TRBV18	TRBJ2-3	13
TGTGCCAGCAGTGACCGTCCGACCGGGGGGACCTACGAGCAGTACTTC	CASSDRPTGGTYEQYF	-	TRBD2	TRBV6-1	TRBJ2-7	16
TGCGCCAGCCGGCTCGAGGGGAATAGCGACGAGCAGTACTTC	CASRLEGNSDEQYF	-	-	TRBV5-1	TRBJ2-7	14
TGTGCCAGCTCACCTGCCTCGGGGTCCGGAGCTTTCTTT	CASSPASGSGAFF	-	-	TRBV18	TRBJ1-1	13
TGTGCCAGCAGGCGGACAGGGGGGAACGAGCAGTACTTC	CASRRTGGNEQYF	once	TRBD1	TRBV25-1	TRBJ2-7	13
TGTGCCAGCAGCGTAGACAGTAGCGGGAGCTCCTACAATGAGCAGTTCTTC	CASSVDSSGSSYNEQFF	-	TRBD2	TRBV9	TRBJ2-1	17
TGTGCCACCAGCAGAGATCGAGGCCAGCCCCAGCATTTT	CATSRDRGQPQHF	-	-	TRBV15	TRBJ1-5	13
TGTGCCAGCAGCTTAGCGCTGGACAGGAATTCACCCCTCCACTTT	CASSLALDRNSPLHF	-	TRBD1	TRBV7-8	TRBJ1-6	15
TGTGCCAGCAGCCAAGTAACCGGTGTGAGAGAGCAGTTCTTC	CASSQVTGVREQFF	-	-	TRBV3-1/TRBV3-2	TRBJ2-1	14
TGTGCCAGCACAATTTTAGGGTGGTATTCACCCCTCCACTTT	CASTILGWYSPLHF	few	-	TRBV7-9	TRBJ1-6	14
TGTGCCAGCAGCCAAGGACAGGGGAGCAATCAGCCCCAGCATTTT	CASSQGQGSNQPQHF	-	TRBD1	TRBV3-1/TRBV3-2	TRBJ1-5	15
TGTGCCAGCAGCCTGGCGTGGAGGGACAGCAATAACTATGGCTACACCTTC	CASSLAWRDSNNYGYTF	-	TRBD1	TRBV11-2	TRBJ1-2	17
TGTGCCAGTAGTATAGGTTCGGAAAACAATGAGCAGTTCTTC	CASSIGSENNEQFF	-	-	TRBV19	TRBJ2-1	14
TGTGCCACCAGCAGACGAGGACTAGCGAACACCGGGGAGCTGTTTTTT	CATSRRGLANTGELFF	-	TRBD2	TRBV15	TRBJ2-2	16
TGTGCCAGCACCAAGGGGACAGGGTCAATGAAACCGAACACCGGGGAGCTGTTTTTT	CASTKGTGSMKPNTGELFF	-	TRBD1	TRBV28	TRBJ2-2	19
TGCGCCAGCAGCGAGTCCGGGAGAGGCACAGATACGCAGTATTTT	CASSESGRGTDTQYF	-	-	TRBV5-1	TRBJ2-3	15
TGTGCCACCAGCAGAGTCGGGACAGGGGTATCTCGGAACACTGAAGCTTTCTTT	CATSRVGTGVSRNTEAFF	-	TRBD1	TRBV15	TRBJ1-1	18
TGTGCCAGTAGTATCGAGGGAAGGAGCTCACCCCTCCACTTT	CASSIEGRSSPLHF	-	-	TRBV19	TRBJ1-6	14
TGTGCCAGCAGTATGTGGCGGGCCGCCTACGAGCAGTACTTC	CASSMWRAAYEQYF	-	-	TRBV6-2/TRBV6-3	TRBJ2-7	14
TGTGCCAGCAGCTTGGGACCCGGGTCTGCTCGCGAGCAGTACTTC	CASSLGPGSAREQYF	-	-	TRBV5-8	TRBJ2-7	15
TGCGCCAGCAGTGAGTCAGGGATAGCCGAGCAGTACTTC	CASSESGIAEQYF	-	-	TRBV10-1	TRBJ2-7	13
TGCGCCAGCACCGGATCAGGGGGCACCGGGGAGCTGTTTTTT	CASTGSGGTGELFF	-	TRBD1	TRBV5-1	TRBJ2-2	14
TGTGCCAGCAGCACGGGGTCCTCCTACGAGCAGTACTTC	CASSTGSSYEQYF	-	-	TRBV5-4	TRBJ2-7	13
TGCGCCAGCAGCCTTGGGGGGTACACAGATACGCAGTATTTT	CASSLGGYTDTQYF	-	-	TRBV5-1	TRBJ2-3	14
TGTGCCAGCAGCGTAGTTTACGGGAGCTACAATGAGCAGTTCTTC	CASSVVYGSYNEQFF	-	-	TRBV9	TRBJ2-1	15
TGTGCCACCAGCAGAGGGCAGGGGGCCGGGGAGCTGTTTTTT	CATSRGQGAGELFF	-	TRBD1	TRBV15	TRBJ2-2	14
TGTGCCAGCACGCAATTTTCGGGCCGAAACCCCGGGGGCTATAATTCACCCCTCCACTTT	CASTQFSGRNPGGYNSPLHF	-	-	TRBV27	TRBJ1-6	20